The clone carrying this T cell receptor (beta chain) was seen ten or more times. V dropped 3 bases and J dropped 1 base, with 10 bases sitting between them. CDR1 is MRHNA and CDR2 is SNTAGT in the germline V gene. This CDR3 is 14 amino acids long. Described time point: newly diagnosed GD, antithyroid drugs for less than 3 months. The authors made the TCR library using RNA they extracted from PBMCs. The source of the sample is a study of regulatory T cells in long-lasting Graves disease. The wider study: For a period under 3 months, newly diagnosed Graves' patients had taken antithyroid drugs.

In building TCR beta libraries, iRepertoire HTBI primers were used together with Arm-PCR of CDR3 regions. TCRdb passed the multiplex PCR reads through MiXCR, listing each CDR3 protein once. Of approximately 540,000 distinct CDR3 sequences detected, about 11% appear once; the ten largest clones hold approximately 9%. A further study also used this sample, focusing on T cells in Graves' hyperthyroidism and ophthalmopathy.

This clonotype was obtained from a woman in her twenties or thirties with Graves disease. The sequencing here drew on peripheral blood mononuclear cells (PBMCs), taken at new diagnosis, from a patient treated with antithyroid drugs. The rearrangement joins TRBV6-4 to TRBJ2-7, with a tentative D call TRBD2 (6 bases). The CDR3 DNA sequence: TGTGCCAGCAGTGAAAAAGCGGGTTCCTACGAGCAGTACTTC. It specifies CASSEKAGSYEQYF.